These 10 T cell receptor beta chains came from one sample sequenced in a study of blood T cell repertoires in COVID-19. TCRdb's table, derived via immunoSEQ multiplex PCR, lists solely in-frame clones and lacks some. The profile shows about 210,000 clones, roughly 86% of them singletons. Sequences were obtained from peripheral blood. All receptors derive from a woman in her thirties or forties with acute or convalescent COVID-19.

V usage is TRBV14 and J usage is TRBJ2-7, with 9 positions matching TRBD1. Per the germline V gene, CDR1 is SGHDN and CDR2 is FVKESK. The length of the CDR3 is 15 residues. With 1 base clipped from V and 4 bases from J, the junction kept 5 bases outside the gene matches. The CDR3 loop reads CASSQVRTGVYEQYF. DNA of the CDR3: TGTGCCAGCAGCCAAGTGCGGACAGGGGTTTACGAGCAGTACTTC.

The chain is built from TRBV10-1 and TRBJ2-3, with a weak D call TRBD1 (5 bases). Germline V lookup: CDR1 WNHNN, CDR2 SYGVQD (reference sequence). Trimming took off 4 bases at V and 6 bases at J, with 11 bases between the two ends. The CDR3 covers 13 residues. The CDR3 nucleotides are TGCGCCAGCAGTGCCAGGGTCACGGATACGCAGTATTTT. It is translated as CASSARVTDTQYF.

This rearrangement joins TRBV18 to TRBJ1-1; possibly TRBD1 for D (6 bases). The CDR3 totals 14 residues. Germline CDR1 and CDR2: KGHSH and LQKENI. The ends were cut back, 6 bases at V and 0 bases at J, with 11 bases in the middle. The chain's CDR3 is CASSYDRLNTEAFF. In DNA form, the CDR3 reads TGTGCCAGCTCGTATGACAGGTTGAACACTGAAGCTTTCTTT.

The chain employs TRBV5-1 and TRBJ2-7; D not certain. The CDR3 is 14 amino acids. V was cut by 4 bases and J by 4 bases, with 15 bases left in between. Germline loops: CDR1 SGHRS, CDR2 YFSETQ. The CDR3 DNA is TGCGCCAGCAGCCCCGTGAGGCGGCCGTACGAGCAGTACTTC. This gives the protein CASSPVRRPYEQYF.

This chain joins TRBV18 and TRBJ2-3; 7 nucleotides line up with TRBD2. With V trimmed by 3 bases and J by 5 bases, 17 bases remained unmatched. The CDR3 runs to 18 residues. Germline V lookup: CDR1 KGHSH, CDR2 LQKENI. The CDR3: CASSPDTSGGGVLDTQYF. In DNA form, the CDR3 reads TGTGCCAGCTCACCGGACACTTCGGGAGGAGGCGTTCTAGATACGCAGTATTTT. The full variable domain, in which reference TRBV18 and TRBJ2-3 provide the parts outside the CDR3, is NAGVMQNPRHLVRRRGQEARLRCSPMKGHSHVYWYRQLPEEGLKFMVYLQKENIIDESGMPKERFSAEFPKEGPSILRIQQVVRGDSAAYFCASSPDTSGGGVLDTQYFGPGTRLTVL.

CDR3 sequence: CASSLRLALPEQFF. The CDR3 DNA sequence: TGTGCCAGTAGTCTTAGACTAGCTCTGCCTGAGCAGTTCTTC. This chain joins TRBV19 and TRBJ2-1; 7 nucleotides align to TRBD2. Germline loops: CDR1 LNHDA, CDR2 SQIVND (reference sequence). Losses at the gene ends were 5 bases for V and 9 bases for J; bases not matched to a gene: 10. There are 14 residues in the CDR3.

The V call is TRBV27, the J call TRBJ2-5; a possible D gene is TRBD1 (5 bases). V dropped 8 bases and J dropped 5 bases, with 18 bases sitting between them. CDR3 length equals 14 residues. From germline, CDR1 is MNHEY and CDR2 SMNVEV (reference sequence). The CDR3 loop reads CASSYRQPFETQYF. DNA for the CDR3: TGTGCCAGCTCATACCGACAGCCCTTTGAGACCCAGTACTTC.

This clone was detected only once. The CDR3 region has the DNA TGTGCCAGCAGTGAAGAAGGCGGGTTTGACTACGAGCAGTACTTC. It codes for CASSEEGGFDYEQYF. The chain carries TRBV2 and TRBJ2-7, with TRBD2 as a possible D gene (5 bases). CDR3 length: 15 amino acids. Trimming removed 1 base at V and 3 bases at J, with 13 bases between. The germline gives CDR1 SNHLY, CDR2 FYNNEI.

The chain uses TRBV4-1 and TRBJ1-4; TRBD1 matches 8 bases. The CDR3 length is 15 residues. Germline V gene lookup returns CDR1 MGHRA and CDR2 YSYEKL. V was pared by 1 base and J by 4 bases, with 2 bases of the junction left unmatched. The CDR3 DNA reads as TGCGCCAGCAGCCAAGGGACAGGGATTAATGAAAAACTGTTTTTT. It yields the protein CASSQGTGINEKLFF.

This chain uses TRBV4-3 with TRBJ1-2; possibly TRBD1 for D (5 bases). Germline lookup yields CDR1 LGHNA and CDR2 YSLEER. This CDR3 has 15 residues. Trimming left V 0 bases short and J 2 bases short, with 10 bases between. CDR3 amino acids: CASSQDWGGNYGYTF. The DNA for the CDR3 is TGCGCCAGCAGCCAAGATTGGGGCGGAAACTATGGCTACACCTTC.